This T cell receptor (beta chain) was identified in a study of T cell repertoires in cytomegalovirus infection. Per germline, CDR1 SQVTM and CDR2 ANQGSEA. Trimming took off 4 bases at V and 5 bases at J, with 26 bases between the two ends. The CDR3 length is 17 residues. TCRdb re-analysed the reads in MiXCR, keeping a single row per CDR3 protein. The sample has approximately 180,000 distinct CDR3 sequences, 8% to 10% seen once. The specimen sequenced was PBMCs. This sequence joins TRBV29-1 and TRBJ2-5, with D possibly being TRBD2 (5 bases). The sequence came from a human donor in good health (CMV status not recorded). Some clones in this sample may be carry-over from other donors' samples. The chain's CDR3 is CSVAGISGRIGRETQYF. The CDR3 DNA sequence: TGCAGCGTTGCGGGGATAAGCGGAAGGATTGGCCGGGAGACCCAGTACTTC.